Given below is one T cell receptor (beta chain) in context. The naive CD8 fraction comprised CD45RO-negative cells positively selected for CCR7 and excluded terminally differentiated effector memory CD45RA+ cells. Method: immunoSEQ multiplex PCR; TCRdb's copy keeps in-frame clones and lacks some. This table holds millions of clones, about 95% found once. Germline V CDR1 and CDR2: SNHLY, FYNNEI. The CDR3 runs 14 residues. Trimming took 6 bases from V and 6 from J, leaving 14 bases between them. The sample originates from a study of shared clonotypes between healthy human individuals. The rearrangement joins TRBV2 to TRBJ2-2; a possible D gene is TRBD1 (6 bases). The receptor's source is a young man in good health. Sequences were obtained from naive CD8+ T cells sorted from blood. The CDR3 bases are TGTGCCAGCAGATTCTCCCCAGGGGCCGGGGAGCTGTTTTTT. Translated, it gives CASRFSPGAGELFF.